Below, 6 T cell receptor beta chains from the same sample are listed, as sequenced in a study of blood T cells in healthy people across ages. The second PCR ran roughly 6 to 11 cycles with a sample-barcoded 5' primer and J-beta primers. TCRdb independently ran MiXCR on the 5' RACE reads; one entry per CDR3 protein. The table includes around 990,000 distinct CDR3 sequences, roughly two fifths detected once. Specimen: blood. The receptors stem from a man aged 18 to 30 in good health.

J is TRBJ1-2 and V is TRBV9; TRBD1 might be the D (6 bases). CDR3 size: 15 residues. The germline gives CDR1 SGDLS, CDR2 YYNGEE. Trimming took 3 bases from V and 5 from J, leaving 17 bases between them. The CDR3 nucleotides are TGTGCCAGCAGCGGTGGGGACATTAAACGTTATGGCTACACCTTC. It is translated as CASSGGDIKRYGYTF.

The V gene is TRBV20-1, the J gene TRBJ2-7, with TRBD2 matching over 10 bases. This CDR3 comprises 18 residues. Looked up from germline, CDR1 is DFQATT and CDR2 is SNEGSKA (reference sequence). With 0 bases clipped from V and 2 bases from J, the junction kept 13 bases outside the gene matches. This CDR3 reads CSARDGLAGAHRTYEQYF. The CDR3 bases are TGCAGTGCTAGAGATGGGCTAGCGGGGGCCCATAGAACCTACGAGCAGTACTTC.

This clonotype was counted a few times. The rearrangement joins TRBV3-1 to TRBJ2-7; 8 nucleotides align to TRBD1. After removal of 5 bases from V and 3 bases from J, the junction contained 9 bases not matched to a gene. The CDR3 consists of 15 residues. Per the germline V gene, CDR1 is LGHDT and CDR2 is YNNKEL (reference sequence). CDR3: CASSGGQGRYYEQYF. In DNA, the CDR3 is TGTGCCAGCAGCGGCGGACAGGGCAGATACTACGAGCAGTACTTC.

The chain links TRBV6-1 to TRBJ1-5; the D is unclear. Per the germline V gene, CDR1 is MNHNS and CDR2 is SASEGT. V was shortened by 2 bases and J by 6 bases, with 8 bases between the two germline ends. The CDR3 is 13 amino acids. The CDR3 loop reads CASSEPGGQPQHF. The CDR3 bases are TGTGCCAGCAGTGAACCTGGAGGTCAGCCCCAGCATTTT.

Only a few counts were recorded for this clonotype. The V gene is TRBV24-1, the J gene TRBJ1-2; D is unresolved. The CDR3 contains 13 residues. The germline V and J ends were trimmed by 1 base and 7 bases, with 9 bases remaining between them. Looked up from germline, CDR1 is KGHDR and CDR2 is SFDVKD. The CDR3 is CATSDFRSFGYTF. The DNA for the CDR3 is TGTGCCACCAGTGATTTCAGGAGTTTTGGCTACACCTTC.

The chain uses TRBV5-6 and TRBJ1-4; D not resolved. Between the trimmed V and J ends, which lost 4 bases and 6 bases, there was a span of 13 bases. The CDR3 runs to 14 residues. Per the germline V gene, CDR1 is SGHDT and CDR2 is YYEEEE. The chain's CDR3 is CASSGRNLHEKLFF. For the CDR3, the DNA is TGTGCCAGCAGCGGGCGGAACTTACATGAAAAACTGTTTTTT. Based on the CDR3 plus reference TRBV5-6 and TRBJ1-4, the full variable domain is DAGVTQSPTHLIKTRGQQVTLRCSPKSGHDTVSWYQQALGQGPQFIFQYYEEEERQRGNFPDRFSGHQFPNYSSELNVNALLLGDSALYLCASSGRNLHEKLFFGSGTQLSVL.